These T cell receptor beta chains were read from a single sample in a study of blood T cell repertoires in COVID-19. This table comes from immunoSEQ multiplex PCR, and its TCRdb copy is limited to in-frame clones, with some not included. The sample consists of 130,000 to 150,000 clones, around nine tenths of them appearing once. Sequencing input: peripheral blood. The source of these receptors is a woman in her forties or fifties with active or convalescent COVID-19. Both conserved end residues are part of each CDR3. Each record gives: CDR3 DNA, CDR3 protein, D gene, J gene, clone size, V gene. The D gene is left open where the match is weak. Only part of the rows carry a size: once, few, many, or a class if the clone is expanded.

cdr3_nt: TGCAGCCTCAAGATACAGGAAAACACTGAAGCTTTCTTT; cdr3_aa: CSLKIQENTEAFF; d_call: -; j_call: TRBJ1-1; clone_size: -; v_call: TRBV29-1
cdr3_nt: TGTGCCAGCAGCGTAGGTGGGGGGGCATCCTATAATTCACCCCTCCACTTT; cdr3_aa: CASSVGGGASYNSPLHF; d_call: -; j_call: TRBJ1-6; clone_size: -; v_call: TRBV9
cdr3_nt: TGCGCCAGCAGCTTTGCCCTAGCGGGAGGGAGGAATACGCAGTATTTT; cdr3_aa: CASSFALAGGRNTQYF; d_call: TRBD2; j_call: TRBJ2-3; clone_size: -; v_call: TRBV5-1
cdr3_nt: TGTGCCAGCAGCTTAGACACTTACAATGAGCAGTTCTTC; cdr3_aa: CASSLDTYNEQFF; d_call: -; j_call: TRBJ2-1; clone_size: -; v_call: TRBV11-2
cdr3_nt: TGTGCCAGCAGCTTATCAGGAAGTTCCTACGAGCAGTACTTC; cdr3_aa: CASSLSGSSYEQYF; d_call: -; j_call: TRBJ2-7; clone_size: -; v_call: TRBV7-2
cdr3_nt: TGTGCCAGCAGCGGACAGGGTAATTCACCCCTCCACTTT; cdr3_aa: CASSGQGNSPLHF; d_call: TRBD1; j_call: TRBJ1-6; clone_size: -; v_call: TRBV4-2
cdr3_nt: TGCAGCGTTTCCTCGGGACAGGTGAACACCGGGGAGCTGTTTTTT; cdr3_aa: CSVSSGQVNTGELFF; d_call: TRBD1; j_call: TRBJ2-2; clone_size: -; v_call: TRBV29-1
cdr3_nt: TGTGCCAGCAGCCCAGGGGGACTAGCGGGAGTCGTCGTTTACAATGAGCAGTTCTTC; cdr3_aa: CASSPGGLAGVVVYNEQFF; d_call: TRBD2; j_call: TRBJ2-1; clone_size: -; v_call: TRBV28
cdr3_nt: TGTGCCAGCAGCCCGCATACAGAGAACACTGAAGCTTTCTTT; cdr3_aa: CASSPHTENTEAFF; d_call: -; j_call: TRBJ1-1; clone_size: -; v_call: TRBV9
cdr3_nt: TGTGCCACCTCCCGGGACAGGGGTCTATTTGCTTTCTTT; cdr3_aa: CATSRDRGLFAFF; d_call: TRBD1; j_call: TRBJ1-1; clone_size: -; v_call: TRBV11-2
cdr3_nt: TGTGCCAGCAGACTCGAAAGACTAGCCACCTCCTACAATGAGCAGTTCTTC; cdr3_aa: CASRLERLATSYNEQFF; d_call: TRBD2; j_call: TRBJ2-1; clone_size: -; v_call: TRBV28
cdr3_nt: TGTGCCAGCAGCGTATGGGAGGGAGTGAACTACAATGAGCAGTTCTTC; cdr3_aa: CASSVWEGVNYNEQFF; d_call: TRBD2; j_call: TRBJ2-1; clone_size: -; v_call: TRBV9
cdr3_nt: TGTGCCAGCAGTTACTCTCGGTCACTATTCGAGCAGTACTTC; cdr3_aa: CASSYSRSLFEQYF; d_call: -; j_call: TRBJ2-7; clone_size: -; v_call: TRBV6-5
cdr3_nt: TGTGCCAGCAGCGCCCCGGGACTAGCGGGAAGCACAGATACGCAGTATTTT; cdr3_aa: CASSAPGLAGSTDTQYF; d_call: TRBD2; j_call: TRBJ2-3; clone_size: -; v_call: TRBV7-2
cdr3_nt: TGTGCCAGCAGCATACAGGGTCACGGGAACACTGAAGCTTTCTTT; cdr3_aa: CASSIQGHGNTEAFF; d_call: -; j_call: TRBJ1-1; clone_size: -; v_call: TRBV7-2
cdr3_nt: TGTGCCAGCAGCTTACAGGGGAGTACCCCCTACGAGCAGTACTTC; cdr3_aa: CASSLQGSTPYEQYF; d_call: -; j_call: TRBJ2-7; clone_size: -; v_call: TRBV7-2
cdr3_nt: TGCGCCAGCAGCTCACGGACAGGGGGCTATGGCTACACCTTC; cdr3_aa: CASSSRTGGYGYTF; d_call: TRBD1; j_call: TRBJ1-2; clone_size: -; v_call: TRBV5-1
cdr3_nt: TGTGCCAGCAGTCCCGGGACAGGCGTCCAGTACTTC; cdr3_aa: CASSPGTGVQYF; d_call: TRBD1; j_call: TRBJ2-7; clone_size: -; v_call: TRBV11-3
cdr3_nt: TGTGCCAGCAGTAGGCGGGCGAAGGAGGGCTACACCTTC; cdr3_aa: CASSRRAKEGYTF; d_call: -; j_call: TRBJ1-2; clone_size: once; v_call: TRBV28
cdr3_nt: TGTGCCAGCAGATCAGGGGAAGAGACCCAGTACTTC; cdr3_aa: CASRSGEETQYF; d_call: -; j_call: TRBJ2-5; clone_size: -; v_call: TRBV3-1/TRBV3-2
cdr3_nt: TGTGCCAGCAGCCCATACCCCACCGGACAAGTTAACTATGGCTACACCTTC; cdr3_aa: CASSPYPTGQVNYGYTF; d_call: -; j_call: TRBJ1-2; clone_size: -; v_call: TRBV4-2
cdr3_nt: TGTGCCAGCAGCAAACCCCGTCCAGGCTCCTACGAGCAGTACTTC; cdr3_aa: CASSKPRPGSYEQYF; d_call: -; j_call: TRBJ2-7; clone_size: -; v_call: TRBV21-1
cdr3_nt: TGTGCCAGCAGTTTATCACAGGGGCCGAATCAGCCCCAGCATTTT; cdr3_aa: CASSLSQGPNQPQHF; d_call: TRBD1; j_call: TRBJ1-5; clone_size: -; v_call: TRBV27
cdr3_nt: TGCGCCAGCAGCGGAGAACCGCACACAGATACGCAGTATTTT; cdr3_aa: CASSGEPHTDTQYF; d_call: -; j_call: TRBJ2-3; clone_size: -; v_call: TRBV4-3
cdr3_nt: TGTGCCAGCAGTTATGAGATATGGGGCTCGGGTGGCTACACCTTC; cdr3_aa: CASSYEIWGSGGYTF; d_call: -; j_call: TRBJ1-2; clone_size: -; v_call: TRBV7-9
cdr3_nt: TGTGCCAGCAGTTACTACAGGAGATATAATTCACCCCTCCACTTT; cdr3_aa: CASSYYRRYNSPLHF; d_call: -; j_call: TRBJ1-6; clone_size: few; v_call: TRBV6-5
cdr3_nt: TGTGCCTGGAGGGACGGGGGCTACAATGAGCAGTTCTTC; cdr3_aa: CAWRDGGYNEQFF; d_call: -; j_call: TRBJ2-1; clone_size: -; v_call: TRBV30
cdr3_nt: TGTGCCAGCAGTGATTGGACAGCGGTGTCGCAGCCCCAGCATTTT; cdr3_aa: CASSDWTAVSQPQHF; d_call: -; j_call: TRBJ1-5; clone_size: -; v_call: TRBV25-1
cdr3_nt: TGCGCCAGCAGCCAAGGGTCCGGGACAGGGACCACTGAAGCTTTCTTT; cdr3_aa: CASSQGSGTGTTEAFF; d_call: TRBD1; j_call: TRBJ1-1; clone_size: -; v_call: TRBV4-1
cdr3_nt: TGCGCCAGCAGCCCCGATTTCGGGAATCAGCCCCAGCATTTT; cdr3_aa: CASSPDFGNQPQHF; d_call: -; j_call: TRBJ1-5; clone_size: -; v_call: TRBV4-3
cdr3_nt: TGTGCCTGGAGGGTGAGATCTGAAGCTTTCTTT; cdr3_aa: CAWRVRSEAFF; d_call: -; j_call: TRBJ1-1; clone_size: -; v_call: TRBV30
cdr3_nt: TGTGCCAGCAGTCCGACGTTGGAGGGACCCAGCTCTGGAAACACCATATATTTT; cdr3_aa: CASSPTLEGPSSGNTIYF; d_call: -; j_call: TRBJ1-3; clone_size: -; v_call: TRBV28
cdr3_nt: TGCGCCAGCAGCCAAGGTCAGGGGGCCTCCTACGAGCAGTACTTC; cdr3_aa: CASSQGQGASYEQYF; d_call: TRBD1; j_call: TRBJ2-7; clone_size: few; v_call: TRBV4-1
cdr3_nt: TGTGCCAGCAGCTCAAAGAGCTCCTATAATTCACCCCTCCACTTT; cdr3_aa: CASSSKSSYNSPLHF; d_call: -; j_call: TRBJ1-6; clone_size: -; v_call: TRBV7-9
cdr3_nt: TGTGCCAGCAGCTTGACAGGGCTGGACTATGGCTACACCTTC; cdr3_aa: CASSLTGLDYGYTF; d_call: TRBD1; j_call: TRBJ1-2; clone_size: few; v_call: TRBV7-9
cdr3_nt: TGTGCCAGCAGCTACCTAGCAGGGGGCGGGGAGACCCAGTACTTC; cdr3_aa: CASSYLAGGGETQYF; d_call: TRBD1; j_call: TRBJ2-5; clone_size: -; v_call: TRBV3-1/TRBV3-2
cdr3_nt: TGCGCCAGCAGTGCCAGCGGGGACCTCCAAGAGACCCAGTACTTC; cdr3_aa: CASSASGDLQETQYF; d_call: TRBD2; j_call: TRBJ2-5; clone_size: -; v_call: TRBV10-2